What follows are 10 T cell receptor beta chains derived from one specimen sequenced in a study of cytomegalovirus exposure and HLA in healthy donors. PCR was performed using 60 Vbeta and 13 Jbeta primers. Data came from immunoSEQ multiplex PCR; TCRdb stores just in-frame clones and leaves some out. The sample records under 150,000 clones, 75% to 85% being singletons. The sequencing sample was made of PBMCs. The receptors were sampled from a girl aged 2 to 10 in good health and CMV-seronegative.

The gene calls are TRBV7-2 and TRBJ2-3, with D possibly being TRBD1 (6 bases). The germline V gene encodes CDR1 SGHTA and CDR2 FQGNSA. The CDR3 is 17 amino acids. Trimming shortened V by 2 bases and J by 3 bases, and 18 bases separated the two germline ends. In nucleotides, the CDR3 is TGTGCCAGCAGCTTACCAGCGACAGGATGGGGGACAGATACGCAGTATTTT. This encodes CASSLPATGWGTDTQYF.

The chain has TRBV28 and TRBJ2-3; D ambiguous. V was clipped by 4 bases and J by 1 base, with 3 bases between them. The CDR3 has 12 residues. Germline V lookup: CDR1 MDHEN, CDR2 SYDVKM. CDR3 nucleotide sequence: TGTGCCAGCAGTTCCGGCACAGATACGCAGTATTTT. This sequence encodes CASSSGTDTQYF. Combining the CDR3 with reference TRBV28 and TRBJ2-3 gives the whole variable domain DVKVTQSSRYLVKRTGEKVFLECVQDMDHENMFWYRQDPGLGLRLIYFSYDVKMKEKGDIPEGYSVSREKKERFSLILESASTNQTSMYLCASSSGTDTQYFGPGTRLTVL.

The CDR3 coding sequence is TGCGCCAGCAGCTGGACTAGCGGGAATCCCTCCTACGAGCAGTACTTC. Protein product: CASSWTSGNPSYEQYF. The chain combines TRBV5-1 with TRBJ2-7; 12 bases align to TRBD2. CDR3 size: 16 residues. V dropped 3 bases and J dropped 0; count of bases not matched to a gene: 4. CDR1 and CDR2 from the germline V gene are SGHRS and YFSETQ.

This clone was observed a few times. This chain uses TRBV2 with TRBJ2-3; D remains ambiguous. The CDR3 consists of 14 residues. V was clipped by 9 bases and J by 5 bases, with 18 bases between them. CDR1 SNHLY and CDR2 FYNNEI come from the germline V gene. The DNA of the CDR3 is TGTGCCAGTTCCTACCTCGCCCGATTAGATACGCAGTATTTT. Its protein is CASSYLARLDTQYF. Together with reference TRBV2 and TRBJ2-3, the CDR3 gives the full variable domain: EPEVTQTPSHQVTQMGQEVILRCVPISNHLYFYWYRQILGQKVEFLVSFYNNEISEKSEIFDDQFSVERPDGSNFTLKIRSTKLEDSAMYFCASSYLARLDTQYFGPGTRLTVL.

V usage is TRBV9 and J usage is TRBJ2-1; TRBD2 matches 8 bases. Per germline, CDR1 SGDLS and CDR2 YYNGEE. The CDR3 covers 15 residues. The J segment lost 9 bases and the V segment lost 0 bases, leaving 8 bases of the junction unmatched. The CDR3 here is CASSVVAGRGGEQFF. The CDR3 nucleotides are TGTGCCAGCAGCGTAGTCGCGGGTCGGGGGGGTGAGCAGTTCTTC.

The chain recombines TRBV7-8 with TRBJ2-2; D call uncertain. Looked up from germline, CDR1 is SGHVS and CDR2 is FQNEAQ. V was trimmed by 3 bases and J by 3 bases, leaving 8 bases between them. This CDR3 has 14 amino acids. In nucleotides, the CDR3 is TGTGCCAGCAGCTTCCCGAGAGACACCGGGGAGCTGTTTTTT. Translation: CASSFPRDTGELFF.

CDR3 loop: CASRYYEQYF. CDR3 bases: TGTGCCAGCAGATACTACGAGCAGTACTTC. This chain joins TRBV25-1 and TRBJ2-5, with unresolved D. The tail of the sequence fits TRBJ2-7 better, so the J call may be wrong. In germline, CDR1 is MGHDK, CDR2 SYGVNS. The CDR3 runs to 10 residues.

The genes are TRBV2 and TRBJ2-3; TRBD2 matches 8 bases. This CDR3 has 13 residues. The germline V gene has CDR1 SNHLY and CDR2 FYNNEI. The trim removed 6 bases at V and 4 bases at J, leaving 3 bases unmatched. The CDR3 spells CASRAGVADTQYF. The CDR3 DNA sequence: TGTGCCAGCAGAGCGGGAGTGGCAGATACGCAGTATTTT.

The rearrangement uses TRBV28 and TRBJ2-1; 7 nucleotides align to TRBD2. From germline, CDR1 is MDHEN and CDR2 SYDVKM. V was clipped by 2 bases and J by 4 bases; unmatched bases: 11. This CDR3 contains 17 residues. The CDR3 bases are TGTGCCAGCAGTTTAATCATCCCGGGGGGAATATACAATGAGCAGTTCTTC. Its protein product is CASSLIIPGGIYNEQFF.

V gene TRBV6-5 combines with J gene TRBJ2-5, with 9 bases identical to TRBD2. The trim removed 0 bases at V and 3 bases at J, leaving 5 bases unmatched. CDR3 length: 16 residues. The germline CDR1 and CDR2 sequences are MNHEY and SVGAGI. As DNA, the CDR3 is TGTGCCAGCAGTTACTCGTTTAGCGGGGGAAAAGAGACCCAGTACTTC. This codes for CASSYSFSGGKETQYF.